This TCR beta chain was recovered during a study of T cell clonality in common variable immunodeficiency. Study results and limitations: CVID subjects shared fewer TCRbeta clones than healthy controls did.

Assay used: immunoSEQ multiplex PCR; TCRdb lists only in-frame clones, some missing. This sample carries 55,000 or so clones, none of them present only once. Heparinized whole blood, about 4.5 to 8.5 ml, came from each donor. This clone was counted ten times or more. Antigen: not known. Read coverage stops 3 residues before the CDR3 terminus; the germline J gene supplies the remainder. CDR1 is MDHEN and CDR2 is SYDVKM in the germline V gene. The trim removed 4 bases at V and 1 base at J, leaving 2 bases unmatched. The CDR3 is 15 amino acids. The rearrangement links TRBV28 to TRBJ2-1, with TRBD2 matching over 9 bases. This receptor was taken from a person between 18 and 69 years old in good health. The sample was peripheral blood mononuclear cells. The CDR3 bases that were read are TGTGCCAGCAGTTATAGCGGGAGTTCCTACAATGAG. Translation gives CASSYSGSSYNE. The full CDR3 protein is CASSYSGSSYNEQFF.